Reported below is one TCR beta chain. What it binds is not known. Primers: 60 Vbeta forward and 13 Jbeta reverse. Profiled with immunoSEQ multiplex PCR; TCRdb holds only in-frame clones, not every one. The data show over 100,000 clones, 79% seen once. The data stem from a study of cytomegalovirus exposure and HLA in healthy donors. Notes on the study in general: Some public TCRs appeared in many individuals, while most sequences were rare.

CDR3 length: 14 residues. The ends were cut back, 10 bases at V and 8 bases at J, with 21 bases in the middle. Germline V CDR1 and CDR2: LNHDA, SQIVND (reference sequence). The donors were healthy bone marrow donors. The rearrangement links TRBV19 to TRBJ2-1; maybe TRBD2 (6 bases). Material: PBMCs. This clonotype originated in a woman younger than 35 in good health and CMV-seropositive. The DNA of the CDR3 is TGTGCCACCAAAAAAAGGGAGGTTAGGGATGAGCAGTTCTTC. It codes for CATKKREVRDEQFF.